What follows are 3 T cell receptor beta chains derived from one specimen sequenced in a study of blood T cell repertoires in COVID-19. Using immunoSEQ multiplex PCR, the repertoire was profiled, and TCRdb retains in-frame clones only, with some absent. Of about 99,000 clones in the sample, around 90% were seen once. Sequences were obtained from peripheral blood. Receptor source: a middle-aged man with COVID-19, enrolled during active disease.

The chain links TRBV7-9 to TRBJ1-3; 11 bases map to TRBD1. Unmatched junction bases numbered 9, after V lost 4 bases and J lost 4 bases. CDR3 length: 17 amino acids. Looked up from germline, CDR1 is SEHNR and CDR2 is FQNEAQ (reference sequence). The CDR3 loop is CASSSIQDRGRGNTIYF. CDR3 DNA sequence: TGTGCCAGCAGCTCCATCCAGGACAGGGGGCGCGGAAACACCATATATTTT.

The chain joins TRBV20-1 to TRBJ1-3, with D perhaps matching TRBD1 (6 bases). Germline CDR1 reads DFQATT; CDR2 reads SNEGSKA (reference sequence). The CDR3 consists of 11 residues. V shed 0 bases and J shed 11 bases, with 8 bases lying between them. The CDR3 region has the DNA TGCAGTGCTAGAGACAGGGGACCCATATATTTT. Residues: CSARDRGPIYF.

This chain connects TRBV4-1 to TRBJ1-2; 7 bases are a match to TRBD1. V shed 3 bases and J 4 bases; nucleotides not matched to a gene: 8. The CDR3 is 15 amino acids. Germline assignment: CDR1 MGHRA and CDR2 YSYEKL. The CDR3 DNA reads TGCGCCAGCAGCCATCCCGGGACAGAGAGCTATGGCTACACCTTC. Protein product: CASSHPGTESYGYTF.